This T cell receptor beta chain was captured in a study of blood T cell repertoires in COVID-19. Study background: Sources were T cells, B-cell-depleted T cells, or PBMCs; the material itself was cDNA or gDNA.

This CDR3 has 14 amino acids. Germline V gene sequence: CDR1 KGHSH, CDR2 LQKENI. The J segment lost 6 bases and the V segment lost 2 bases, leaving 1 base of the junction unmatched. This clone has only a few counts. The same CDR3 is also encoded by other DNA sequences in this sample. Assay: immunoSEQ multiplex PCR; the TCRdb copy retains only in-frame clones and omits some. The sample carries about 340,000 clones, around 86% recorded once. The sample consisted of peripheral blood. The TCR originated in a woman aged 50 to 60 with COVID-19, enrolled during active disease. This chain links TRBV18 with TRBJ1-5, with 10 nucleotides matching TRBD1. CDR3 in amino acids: CASSPGQGGQPQHF. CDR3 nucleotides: TGTGCCAGCTCACCAGGACAGGGGGGTCAGCCCCAGCATTTT.